This T cell receptor beta chain was identified during a study of blood T cell repertoires in COVID-19. Study in general: Collection of acute and convalescent COVID-19 samples took place in the United States, Italy and Spain. Sources were T cells, B-cell-depleted T cells, or PBMCs; the material itself was cDNA or gDNA.

As originally analysed: Amplification of reference gene primers provided the estimated nucleated cell counts. This table comes from immunoSEQ multiplex PCR, and its TCRdb copy is limited to in-frame clones, with some not included. V and J calls and clone size are copied from that table; D and trimming were computed from the DNA. The sample records about 65,000 clones, over 85% being singletons. Trimming took off 10 bases at V and 1 base at J, with 11 bases between the two ends. Germline V gene lookup returns CDR1 LNHDA and CDR2 SQIVND (reference sequence). CDR3 length: 13 residues. A single count supports this clone.

Sequencing input: peripheral blood. The chain recombines TRBV19 with TRBJ1-3; D is ambiguous. The clonotype comes from a man in his sixties with acute or convalescent COVID-19. The CDR3 is CATGRGSGNTIYF. The CDR3 coding sequence is TGTGCCACTGGACGGGGATCTGGAAACACCATATATTTT.